These 25 T cell receptor beta chains came from one sample sequenced in a study of CD8 T cells in Susac syndrome. Random hexamers were used to reverse transcribe an amount of roughly 0.45 to 1 ug RNA. TCRdb reprocessed the immunoSEQ multiplex PCR reads with MiXCR, giving one entry per CDR3 protein. The sample lists around 130,000 distinct CDR3 sequences; about 95% were seen once. Sequencing was done on a sample of CD8+ T cells from PBMCs. These receptors all come from a human donor with Susac syndrome.

The chain joins TRBV11-2 to TRBJ2-2; the D is unclear. V was shortened by 2 bases and J by 4 bases, with 11 bases between the two germline ends. The CDR3 totals 15 residues. Germline CDR1 and CDR2: SGHAT and FQNNGV. This CDR3 is CASSLLILVTGELFF. The CDR3 nucleotides are TGTGCCAGCAGCTTACTTATCTTAGTCACCGGGGAGCTGTTTTTT.

The V and J genes are TRBV14 and TRBJ2-3; tentative D call: TRBD2 (6 bases). This CDR3 spans 15 amino acids. Trimming pared 1 base from V and 2 bases from J, leaving 10 bases between. Germline lookup yields CDR1 SGHDN and CDR2 FVKESK. CDR3 protein: CASSQVGGFTDTQYF. The CDR3 DNA follows: TGTGCCAGCAGCCAAGTGGGAGGATTCACAGATACGCAGTATTTT.

V and J are TRBV3-1 and TRBJ2-5; D unclear. The germline gives CDR1 LGHDT, CDR2 YNNKEL (reference sequence). Trimming pared 0 bases from V and 4 bases from J, leaving 6 bases between. This CDR3 has 13 residues. In DNA form, the CDR3 reads TGTGCCAGCAGCCAAGAGGCTCGAGAGACCCAGTACTTC. Encoded protein: CASSQEARETQYF.

CDR3 residues: CASSFQGSNQPQHF. CDR3 DNA sequence: TGTGCCAGCAGTTTCCAGGGTAGCAATCAGCCCCAGCATTTT. The chain recombines TRBV27 with TRBJ1-5, with a weak D call TRBD1 (5 bases). The V gene's germline CDR1 is MNHEY and CDR2 SMNVEV (reference sequence). CDR3 length: 14 residues. Trimming took off 3 bases at V and 0 bases at J, with 6 bases between the two ends.

CDR3: CASRIDIVGFRTKNIQYF. The CDR3 region has the DNA TGTGCCAGCAGGATAGACATAGTTGGTTTTAGGACCAAAAACATTCAGTACTTC. The chain employs TRBV11-3 and TRBJ2-4; D is unresolved. This CDR3 has 18 residues. Germline V gene sequence: CDR1 SGHNT, CDR2 YENEEA. V lost 6 bases to trimming and J lost 2 bases, with 23 bases between them.

The chain has TRBV13 and TRBJ2-5, with TRBD1 matching over 7 bases. CDR3 length: 18 amino acids. V lost 5 bases, J lost 1 base, and 16 bases stayed unmatched. Germline values: CDR1 PRHDT, CDR2 FYEKMQ (reference sequence). The CDR3 nucleotides are TGTGCCAGCAGCGATACAGGCCACAGGGGCTCCTTCCAAGAGACCCAGTACTTC. The encoded protein is CASSDTGHRGSFQETQYF.

The DNA for the CDR3 is TGCAGCGTTGAACTGGCAGCGGGGGGGCCGGGGACCCAGTACTTC. Translating it yields CSVELAAGGPGTQYF. This chain joins TRBV29-1 and TRBJ2-5; 10 bases line up with TRBD2. Germline lookup yields CDR1 SQVTM and CDR2 ANQGSEA. This CDR3 has 15 residues. The ends lost 2 bases at V and 7 bases at J; junction bases unmatched: 10.

The V gene is TRBV25-1, the J gene TRBJ2-1, with D tentatively TRBD1 or TRBD2 (5 bases each). Trimming removed 10 bases at V and 2 bases at J, with 15 bases between. Germline CDR1 reads MGHDK; CDR2 reads SYGVNS. The CDR3 spans 14 residues. CDR3 loop: CATGPRFAYNEQFF. The CDR3 region has the DNA TGTGCCACGGGACCCAGATTTGCCTACAATGAGCAGTTCTTC.

The chain uses TRBV9 and TRBJ2-3; tentatively, D is TRBD2 (6 bases). Trimming took off 0 bases at V and 8 bases at J, with 25 bases between the two ends. The CDR3 is 18 amino acids. Germline assignment: CDR1 SGDLS and CDR2 YYNGEE. The CDR3 loop reads CASSVGGSGTGQGGTQYF. As DNA, the CDR3 is TGTGCCAGCAGCGTAGGTGGGAGTGGGACTGGGCAAGGCGGTACGCAGTATTTT.

The V and J genes are TRBV30 and TRBJ1-2; D is unresolved. Germline V gives CDR1 GTSNPN, CDR2 SVGIG (reference sequence). The CDR3 has 13 residues. V lost 2 bases and J lost 8, with 15 bases in between. CDR3: CAWSPSRIQGYTF. The CDR3 bases are TGTGCCTGGAGTCCCTCCCGGATACAAGGCTACACCTTC. Filled out from reference TRBV30 and TRBJ1-2, the complete variable domain reads SQTIHQWPATLVQPVGSPLSLECTVEGTSNPNLYWYRQAAGRGLQLLFYSVGIGQISSEVPQNLSASRPQDRQFILSSKKLLLSDSGFYLCAWSPSRIQGYTFGSGTRLTVV.

The table lists this clonotype with a count of one. The gene calls are TRBV4-1 and TRBJ2-3; TRBD2 aligns across 7 bases. The CDR3 consists of 17 residues. The germline gives CDR1 MGHRA, CDR2 YSYEKL. Trimming at V came to 4 bases and at J to 0 bases, leaving 10 bases not matched to a gene. The CDR3 reads CASSLLGASGSTDTQYF. CDR3 nucleotide sequence: TGCGCCAGCAGCCTCCTTGGGGCTAGCGGAAGCACAGATACGCAGTATTTT.

The chain joins TRBV19 to TRBJ2-7; the match to TRBD1 covers 7 bases. Trimming took 5 bases from V and 7 from J; bases not matched to a gene: 17. Per the germline V gene, CDR1 is LNHDA and CDR2 is SQIVND (reference sequence). This CDR3 contains 16 residues. This chain's CDR3 is CASSVGTAPVLDEQYF. The CDR3 DNA follows: TGTGCCAGTAGTGTCGGGACAGCACCTGTTCTGGATGAGCAGTACTTC.

The gene calls are TRBV7-9 and TRBJ1-2, with a tentative D call TRBD1 (6 bases). Germline loops: CDR1 SEHNR, CDR2 FQNEAQ (reference sequence). V lost 3 bases to trimming and J lost 4 bases, with 12 bases between them. This CDR3 is 14 amino acids long. The CDR3 DNA sequence: TGTGCCAGCAGCTTCGGGGACACAGGCTATGGCTACACCTTC. Its translation: CASSFGDTGYGYTF.

To note about this clonotype: One junction end does not reproduce the germline sequence, and a read error may be involved. This sequence joins TRBV5-4 and TRBJ2-2, with D tentatively TRBD2 (6 bases). The CDR3 contains 13 residues. CDR1 is SGHNT and CDR2 is YYREEE in the germline V gene (reference sequence). The CDR3, as DNA: TGTGCCAGCAGATTGGGCGGGGTCGGGGAGCTGTTTTTT. Its protein product is CASRLGGVGELFF.

The rearrangement uses TRBV29-1 and TRBJ2-7; TRBD1 might be the D (6 bases). The CDR3 is made up of 12 amino acids. Germline values: CDR1 SQVTM, CDR2 ANQGSEA. V lost 6 bases and J 4 bases, leaving 13 bases between the germline ends. The CDR3 DNA reads as TGCAGCGTCCGGACAGAAAAATACGAGCAGTACTTC. Translation: CSVRTEKYEQYF.

The chain is built from TRBV5-4 and TRBJ2-5; D not certain. The germline gives CDR1 SGHNT, CDR2 YYREEE (reference sequence). The length of the CDR3 is 13 residues. V dropped 6 bases and J dropped 4 bases, with 13 bases sitting between them. The CDR3 reads CASIPEPGETQYF. DNA of the CDR3: TGTGCCAGCATCCCGGAGCCGGGAGAGACCCAGTACTTC.

The rearrangement links TRBV18 to TRBJ2-7; the match to TRBD1 covers 9 bases. CDR3 size: 14 residues. The V gene's germline CDR1 is KGHSH and CDR2 LQKENI. Unmatched junction bases numbered 5, after V lost 5 bases and J lost 3 bases. The CDR3 DNA sequence: TGTGCCAGCTCATCTGGACAGGGGCACTACGAGCAGTACTTC. It is translated as CASSSGQGHYEQYF. The full variable domain, its missing parts supplied by reference TRBV18 and TRBJ2-7, is NAGVMQNPRHLVRRRGQEARLRCSPMKGHSHVYWYRQLPEEGLKFMVYLQKENIIDESGMPKERFSAEFPKEGPSILRIQQVVRGDSAAYFCASSSGQGHYEQYFGPGTRLTVT.

The chain is built from TRBV29-1 and TRBJ1-1, with D possibly matching TRBD1 (5 bases). V was pared by 7 bases and J by 9 bases, with 15 bases between. The germline gives CDR1 SQVTM, CDR2 ANQGSEA. The CDR3 consists of 11 residues. This chain's CDR3 is CSADRGDQAFF. As DNA, the CDR3 is TGCAGCGCCGACCGGGGGGATCAAGCTTTCTTT.

The gene calls are TRBV5-4 and TRBJ1-1, with TRBD1 matching 8 bases. The CDR3 has 16 amino acids. CDR1 is SGHNT and CDR2 is YYREEE in the germline V gene (reference sequence). J gave up 1 base and V 0 bases, and 5 bases lay outside the gene matches. The CDR3 bases are TGTGCCAGCAGCTTGGGAACCGGGACAGGGAACACTGAAGCTTTCTTT. It translates to CASSLGTGTGNTEAFF.

The rearrangement uses TRBV7-9 and TRBJ1-1; TRBD1 matches 8 bases. Germline lookup yields CDR1 SEHNR and CDR2 FQNEAQ (reference sequence). V lost 5 bases to trimming and J lost 5 bases; unmatched junction nucleotides: 7. This CDR3 has 14 amino acids. This chain's CDR3 is CASSERQGWTEAFF. The DNA for the CDR3 is TGTGCCAGCAGCGAACGACAGGGGTGGACTGAAGCTTTCTTT.

This clonotype appeared once. This chain connects TRBV11-2 to TRBJ2-1; D call uncertain. In germline, CDR1 is SGHAT, CDR2 FQNNGV. CDR3 size: 12 residues. The ends were cut back, 5 bases at V and 10 bases at J, with 12 bases in the middle. Here the CDR3 DNA reads TGTGCCAGCAGCACACCCCCGGACGAGCAGTTCTTC. This sequence encodes CASSTPPDEQFF.

The chain links TRBV6-6 to TRBJ2-3, with 10 nucleotides matching TRBD2. Looked up from germline, CDR1 is MNHNY and CDR2 is SVGAGI (reference sequence). The CDR3 runs to 13 residues. V dropped 5 bases and J dropped 5; count of bases not matched to a gene: 1. The CDR3 loop is CASSRLAGDTQYF. CDR3 DNA: TGTGCCAGCAGTCGACTAGCGGGAGATACGCAGTATTTT.

The chain has TRBV7-8 and TRBJ1-2; perhaps TRBD1 as D (5 bases). There are 16 residues in the CDR3. Trimming pared 2 bases from V and 4 bases from J, leaving 17 bases between. CDR1 is SGHVS, CDR2 FQNEAQ, per germline. The CDR3 DNA reads as TGTGCCAGCAGCTTAAATGGGGAGGGGCTCGGCTATGGCTACACCTTC. Amino acids: CASSLNGEGLGYGYTF.

The genes are TRBV27 and TRBJ1-5, with unresolved D. This CDR3 comprises 14 residues. V lost 2 bases and J lost 7, with 12 bases in between. Per germline, CDR1 MNHEY and CDR2 SMNVEV (reference sequence). CDR3 residues: CASSLGGKQQPQHF. The CDR3 region has the DNA TGTGCCAGCAGTTTAGGAGGGAAACAGCAGCCCCAGCATTTT.

This sequence joins TRBV3-1 and TRBJ2-7; TRBD1 might be the D (6 bases). CDR1 LGHDT and CDR2 YNNKEL come from the germline V gene (reference sequence). With 4 bases removed from V and 0 bases from J, the gap between germline ends came to 13 bases. CDR3 length equals 15 residues. CDR3 sequence reads: CASSPGQYLSYEQYF. As DNA, the CDR3 is TGTGCCAGCAGCCCCGGACAGTACCTCTCCTACGAGCAGTACTTC.